This entry is about one T cell receptor (beta chain). Its antigen remains unknown. The CDR3 runs 14 residues. Germline lookup yields CDR1 SGHKS and CDR2 YYEKEE (reference sequence). The data were obtained in a study of monozygotic twins with inflammatory bowel disease. For every sample, eight separate reactions were used to make cDNA. TCRdb reprocessed the 5' RACE reads and reports one entry per CDR3 protein, with no DNA. With about 330,000 distinct CDR3 sequences in the sample, the ten largest clones hold roughly 2%. Study findings and constraints: A distinction between different T cell subtypes was not possible. It was not supported that a single strong signal or clonotype was associated with IBD. Repertoires of patients may have been made more variable by differing immunosuppressive treatments.

The receptor was derived from a human donor with ulcerative colitis or Crohn's disease, or a healthy co-twin of an affected twin (not recorded which). V gene TRBV5-5 combines with J gene TRBJ1-6; TCRdb reports TRBD1, a call that lacks DNA to check it against. The sample consisted of blood. The CDR3 loop reads CASSLGRGNSPLHF. The whole variable domain, filled in from reference TRBV5-5 and TRBJ1-6, reads DAGVTQSPTHLIKTRGQQVTLRCSPISGHKSVSWYQQVLGQGPQFIFQYYEKEERGRGNFPDRFSARQFPNYSSELNVNALLLGDSALYLCASSLGRGNSPLHFGNGTRLTVT.